The 21 T cell receptor beta chains below come from one sample, sequenced in a study of blood T cell repertoires in COVID-19 (TCRdb year 2020). Preparation of the library involved the immunoSEQ multiplex PCR assay. Sourced from immuneACCESS, this table was stored by TCRdb with only in-frame sequences that have V and J called. A share of the clones is absent; for the studies checked, an unresolved V gene accounts for under half, and the remainder has no known explanation. In all, the sample holds about 400,000 clones, and nearly 90% of those were seen once. About 2% of the sample is in the top ten clones. The specimen sequenced was PBMCs or T cells enriched from blood (not recorded which). These receptor sequences come from a young woman with acute COVID-19.

The chain links TRBV10-3 to TRBJ1-2, with TRBD1 matching over 11 bases. Trimming removed 5 bases from V and 0 bases from J; junction bases left unmatched: 2. The CDR3 totals 15 residues. The V gene's germline CDR1 is ENHRY and CDR2 SYGVKD. The chain's CDR3 is CAISKGQGANYGYTF. The CDR3 DNA is TGTGCCATCAGTAAGGGACAGGGGGCTAACTATGGCTACACCTTC.

This chain uses TRBV10-3 with TRBJ1-2; the D gene is possibly TRBD1 (5 bases). The CDR3 spans 14 residues. CDR1 and CDR2 from the germline V gene are ENHRY and SYGVKD. V was cut by 7 bases and J by 8 bases, with 20 bases left in between. In DNA form, the CDR3 reads TGTGCCATCACCCGGAGGGACGGGGAGAGGGGCTACACCTTC. This codes for CAITRRDGERGYTF.

The J gene is TRBJ1-2, the V gene TRBV30; TRBD1 matches 7 bases. The CDR3 runs to 13 residues. Trimming at V came to 2 bases and at J to 6 bases, leaving 6 bases not matched to a gene. CDR1 and CDR2 (germline): GTSNPN, SVGIG (reference sequence). The CDR3 loop reads CAWSQGQADGYTF. The CDR3, as DNA: TGTGCCTGGAGTCAAGGACAGGCGGATGGCTACACCTTC.

The V gene is TRBV7-9, the J gene TRBJ2-2; D perhaps matches TRBD2 (5 bases). The CDR3 extends over 16 amino acids. The germline gives CDR1 SEHNR, CDR2 FQNEAQ (reference sequence). Trimming removed 0 bases at V and 6 bases at J, with 14 bases between. The CDR3 nucleotides read TGTGCCAGCAGCTTAGCGAGGAGGCTAGGCCCCGGGGAGCTGTTTTTT. It encodes CASSLARRLGPGELFF.

The rearrangement uses TRBV28 and TRBJ1-6; D not resolved. V was pared by 2 bases and J by 8 bases, with 10 bases between. The germline V gene has CDR1 MDHEN and CDR2 SYDVKM. This CDR3 comprises 14 residues. DNA for the CDR3: TGTGCCAGCAGTTTAGATAGTGTGGATTCACCCCTCCACTTT. This translates into CASSLDSVDSPLHF.

V and J are TRBV3-1 (or the pseudogene TRBV3-2) and TRBJ1-2; D is uncertain. Trimming removed 1 base from V and 5 bases from J, with 14 bases in between. The CDR3 contains 15 residues. The germline V gene has CDR1 LGHDT and CDR2 YNNKEL (reference sequence). Written as DNA, the CDR3 is TGTGCCAGCAGCCAAGGACTCCCCGTCTTATATGGCTACACCTTC. Residues: CASSQGLPVLYGYTF.

The gene calls are TRBV6-5 and TRBJ1-5; D uncertain. The CDR3 runs 11 residues. CDR1 and CDR2 (germline): MNHEY, SVGAGI. Trimming pared 5 bases from V and 7 bases from J, leaving 6 bases between. As DNA, the CDR3 is TGTGCCAGCAGTCGAGCCCAGCCCCAGCATTTT. Protein sequence: CASSRAQPQHF.

The CDR3: CASSARQGRHEKLFF. As DNA, the CDR3 is TGTGCCAGTAGTGCGCGACAGGGTCGGCATGAAAAACTGTTTTTT. The chain employs TRBV19 and TRBJ1-4, with TRBD1 matching over 7 bases. V lost 5 bases, J lost 6 bases, and 9 bases stayed unmatched. Germline CDR1 and CDR2: LNHDA and SQIVND (reference sequence). This CDR3 has 15 amino acids.

Note on this clone: The junction departs from germline at one end; a sequencing error may be responsible. J is TRBJ2-5 and V is TRBV7-7; TRBD2 matches at 12 bases. The V gene's germline CDR1 is SSHAT and CDR2 FNYEAQ (reference sequence). The CDR3 has 17 residues. The CDR3 region has the DNA TGTGCTAGCAGCTTAGTAGGACTAGCGGGGTTGGAAGAGACCCAGTACTTC. This codes for CASSLVGLAGLEETQYF.

The chain uses TRBV3-1 (or the pseudogene TRBV3-2) and TRBJ1-1, with 7 bases identical to TRBD1. J lost 5 bases, V lost 1 base, and 4 bases had no gene match. This CDR3 region has 14 residues. Germline values: CDR1 LGHDT, CDR2 YNNKEL (reference sequence). CDR3 nucleotide sequence: TGTGCCAGCAGCCAAGCCCCGACAGGGACTGAAGCTTTCTTT. This encodes CASSQAPTGTEAFF.

Only a few counts were recorded for this clone. V gene TRBV10-3 combines with J gene TRBJ1-4, with 9 bases aligning to TRBD1. The CDR3 is 14 amino acids. The V and J ends lost 10 bases and 4 bases, in that order; junction bases with no gene match: 7. CDR1 is ENHRY and CDR2 is SYGVKD in the germline V gene. The CDR3 sequence: CATNRQGDNEKLFF. DNA for the CDR3: TGTGCCACCAACAGACAGGGGGATAATGAAAAACTGTTTTTT.

The V and J genes are TRBV28 and TRBJ1-5, with a possible D match to TRBD1 (6 bases). Germline V CDR1 and CDR2: MDHEN, SYDVKM. CDR3 length: 13 amino acids. Trimming shortened V by 6 bases and J by 6 bases, and 12 bases separated the two germline ends. The CDR3 DNA is TGTGCCAGCAGGTCGGGGGGGCGTCAGCCCCAGCATTTT. Translating it yields CASRSGGRQPQHF.

This clone was seen only once. The chain couples TRBV28 to TRBJ1-2, with D possibly being TRBD1 (5 bases). CDR3 length equals 15 residues. Trimming removed 2 bases at V and 8 bases at J, with 18 bases between. Germline V gene lookup returns CDR1 MDHEN and CDR2 SYDVKM. DNA of the CDR3: TGTGCCAGCAGTTTAGGTAGTGGACAAATGGGCGGCTACACCTTC. Amino acid sequence: CASSLGSGQMGGYTF.

The chain employs TRBV5-1 and TRBJ2-3; D might be TRBD2 (6 bases). The V gene's germline CDR1 is SGHRS and CDR2 YFSETQ. With 1 base removed from V and 1 base from J, the gap between germline ends came to 7 bases. The CDR3 totals 14 residues. The CDR3 DNA reads TGCGCCAGCAGCTTGAGGAGGGGCACAGATACGCAGTATTTT. Its protein product is CASSLRRGTDTQYF. Supplemented by reference TRBV5-1 and TRBJ2-3, the full variable domain reads KAGVTQTPRYLIKTRGQQVTLSCSPISGHRSVSWYQQTPGQGLQFLFEYFSETQRNKGNFPGRFSGRQFSNSRSEMNVSTLELGDSALYLCASSLRRGTDTQYFGPGTRLTVL.

This rearrangement joins TRBV7-9 to TRBJ2-1; 7 bases fit TRBD1. CDR1 is SEHNR, CDR2 FQNEAQ, per germline (reference sequence). CDR3 length: 16 amino acids. V lost 5 bases, J lost 4 bases, and 11 bases stayed unmatched. CDR3 nucleotides: TGTGCCAGCAGCCCCCCAACGGGACAGAGATACAATGAGCAGTTCTTC. Its protein product is CASSPPTGQRYNEQFF. The full variable domain, completed using reference TRBV7-9 and TRBJ2-1, is DTGVSQNPRHKITKRGQNVTFRCDPISEHNRLYWYRQTLGQGPEFLTYFQNEAQLEKSRLLSDRFSAERPKGSFSTLEIQRTEQGDSAMYLCASSPPTGQRYNEQFFGPGTRLTVL.

The chain carries TRBV6-2 or TRBV6-3 and TRBJ2-1; no clear D. Per the germline V gene, CDR1 is MNHEY and CDR2 is SVGEGT. The CDR3 extends over 14 amino acids. The V end was cut by 2 bases, the J end by 2 bases, with 7 bases between. The CDR3 is CASSYRLAYNEQFF. CDR3 bases: TGTGCCAGCAGTTACCGGTTAGCCTACAATGAGCAGTTCTTC.

The genes are TRBV25-1 and TRBJ1-2; 7 nucleotides agree with TRBD1. This CDR3 is 15 amino acids long. Looked up from germline, CDR1 is MGHDK and CDR2 is SYGVNS. The V gene end was trimmed by 3 bases and the J gene end by 7 bases; junction bases not matched to a gene: 11. The CDR3 DNA reads as TGTGCCAGCAGTGAGGTTACGGGACAGTTGGGTGGCTACACCTTC. Encoded protein: CASSEVTGQLGGYTF.

The V gene is TRBV27, the J gene TRBJ2-7, with a possible D match to TRBD1 (6 bases). Germline V gene data show CDR1 as MNHEY and CDR2 as SMNVEV (reference sequence). The V end was cut by 5 bases, the J end by 1 base, with 18 bases between. The length of the CDR3 is 16 residues. The CDR3 bases are TGTGCCAGCAGTCGCGGACAGCCCTCTTCTTCCTACGAGCAGTACTTC. Encoded protein: CASSRGQPSSSYEQYF.

The chain carries TRBV16 and TRBJ2-3; D not resolved. Looked up from germline, CDR1 is KGHSY and CDR2 is FQNENV. The CDR3 runs 15 residues. Between the trimmed V and J ends, which lost 4 bases and 2 bases, there was a span of 13 bases. CDR3 DNA sequence: TGTGCCAGCAGCCGCGGAATAAGCCTCACAGATACGCAGTATTTT. It yields the protein CASSRGISLTDTQYF.

With regard to this clone: This same CDR3 is encoded by further DNA sequences in the sample. The chain recombines TRBV25-1 with TRBJ1-1; D is undetermined. CDR1 MGHDK and CDR2 SYGVNS come from the germline V gene. The CDR3 has 12 amino acids. V lost 4 bases to trimming and J lost 5 bases, with 8 bases between them. The CDR3 protein is CASSAGVTEAFF. The CDR3 DNA follows: TGTGCCAGCAGTGCCGGGGTTACTGAAGCTTTCTTT. Drawing the rest from reference TRBV25-1 and TRBJ1-1, the complete variable domain is EADIYQTPRYLVIGTGKKITLECSQTMGHDKMYWYQQDPGMELHLIHYSYGVNSTEKGDLSSESTVSRIRTEHFPLTLESARPSHTSQYLCASSAGVTEAFFGQGTRLTVV.

The chain has TRBV27 and TRBJ2-7, with a possible D match to TRBD1 (5 bases). The V and J ends lost 1 base and 7 bases respectively, with 26 bases between them. The CDR3 is 18 residues long. Germline V gene sequence: CDR1 MNHEY, CDR2 SMNVEV (reference sequence). The CDR3 nucleotides read TGTGCCAGCAGTTTATGGGCCCCGACAGTACCTCAAGAGGAAGAGCAGTACTTC. Residues: CASSLWAPTVPQEEEQYF.